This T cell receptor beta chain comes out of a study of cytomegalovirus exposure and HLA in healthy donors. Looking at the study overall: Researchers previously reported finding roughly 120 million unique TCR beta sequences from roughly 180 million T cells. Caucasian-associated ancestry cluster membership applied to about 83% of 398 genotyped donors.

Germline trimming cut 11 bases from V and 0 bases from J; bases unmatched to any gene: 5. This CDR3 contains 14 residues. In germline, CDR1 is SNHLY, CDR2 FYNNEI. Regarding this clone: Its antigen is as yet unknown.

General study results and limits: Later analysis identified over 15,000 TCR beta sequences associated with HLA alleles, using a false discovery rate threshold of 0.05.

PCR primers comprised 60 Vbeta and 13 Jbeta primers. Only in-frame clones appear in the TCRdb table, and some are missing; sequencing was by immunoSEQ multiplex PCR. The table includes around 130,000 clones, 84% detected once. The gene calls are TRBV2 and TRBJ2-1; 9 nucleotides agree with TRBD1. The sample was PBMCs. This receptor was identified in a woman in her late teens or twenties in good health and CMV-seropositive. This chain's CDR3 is CAGGTGSSYNEQFF. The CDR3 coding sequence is TGTGCCGGGGGGACAGGGAGCTCCTACAATGAGCAGTTCTTC.